One sample yielded the 2 T cell receptor beta chains listed below, sequenced in a study of T-cell reconstitution after alpha-beta-depleted transplantation in children. TCRbeta library preparation incorporated unique molecular identifiers. Using its own MiXCR run on the PCR reads, TCRdb lists one record per CDR3 protein. The table shows around 500,000 distinct CDR3 sequences, with approximately 22% occurring only once. This specimen was PBMCs, mostly from graft donor cells, taken 360 days after TCRalphabeta/CD19-depleted stem cell transplant. These receptors all stem from a boy less than two years old who had a stem cell transplant for acute myeloid leukemia, so the T cells may come from the graft donor.

This clonotype has just a few counts. The chain has TRBV12-3 or TRBV12-4 and TRBJ1-1; no clear D. The V gene lost 3 bases and the J gene lost 4 bases, with 6 bases spanning the gap. CDR3 length: 12 amino acids. The DNA of the CDR3 is TGTGCCAGCAGTTTTATGGTCACTGAAGCTTTCTTT. Its protein product is CASSFMVTEAFF.

This clonotype was counted a few times. The V gene is TRBV20-1, the J gene TRBJ2-3, with 9 bases fitting TRBD2. Germline CDR1 reads DFQATT; CDR2 reads SNEGSKA (reference sequence). With V trimmed by 3 bases and J by 2 bases, 9 bases remained unmatched. The CDR3 runs 16 residues. CDR3 nucleotide sequence: TGCAGTGCTAGTGCGCCTAGCGGGACAGCCACAGATACGCAGTATTTT. Amino acid sequence: CSASAPSGTATDTQYF.